This T cell receptor beta chain was observed in a study of T cell changes during pregnancy in multiple sclerosis. Repertoires were generated with immunoSEQ multiplex PCR, while TCRdb's copy carries only in-frame clones and drops some. The profile covers about 99,000 clones, with 92% appearing a single time and 0.9% to 0.95% taken by the ten largest. CDR3 length: 14 amino acids. The germline gives CDR1 SGHNT, CDR2 YYREEE (reference sequence). V was cut by 4 bases and J by 4 bases, with 11 bases left in between. The sequence derives from a female donor with multiple sclerosis, enrolled in a pregnancy study. This chain connects TRBV5-4 to TRBJ1-4; D is unresolved. The sample was peripheral blood, taken after pregnancy. CDR3 nucleotides: TGTGCCAGCAGCCAAAAAACGGGTAATGAAAAACTGTTTTTT. It yields the protein CASSQKTGNEKLFF.